This TCR beta chain was identified in a study of blood T cell repertoires in COVID-19. The germline gives CDR1 LNHNV, CDR2 YYDKDF (reference sequence). Trimming removed 1 base at V and 4 bases at J, with 10 bases between. This CDR3 has 14 amino acids. The protocol was immunoSEQ multiplex PCR, while the TCRdb copy is restricted to in-frame clones and leaves out a portion. This sample carries more than 70,000 clones, around four fifths of them seen once, and the ten largest clones take 7.5% to 10%. V usage is TRBV15 and J usage is TRBJ1-2; TRBD1 is a possible D gene (5 bases). Sequencing was carried out using peripheral blood. The TCR sequence derives from a human donor in a cohort sampled during active COVID-19. The CDR3 protein is CATSRAGQGYGYTF. The CDR3 DNA is TGTGCCACCAGCAGAGCAGGACAAGGCTATGGCTACACCTTC.